Sequencing of this TCR beta chain was carried out in a study of T cell changes during pregnancy in multiple sclerosis. Assay used: immunoSEQ multiplex PCR; TCRdb lists only in-frame clones, some missing. The sample records some 28,000 clones, about 89% being singletons. The V gene lost 4 bases and the J gene lost 2 bases, with 12 bases spanning the gap. Germline CDR1 is KGHSH and CDR2 is LQKENI. The length of the CDR3 is 14 residues. The clonotype comes from a female donor in good health, enrolled as a control in a pregnancy study. The V call is TRBV18, the J call TRBJ2-7; possibly TRBD2 for D (6 bases). The sample consisted of CD4+ T cells from peripheral blood mononuclear cells, taken in the first trimester of pregnancy. CDR3 sequence: CASSLASDTYEQYF. DNA for the CDR3: TGTGCCAGCTCACTCGCTAGCGACACCTACGAGCAGTACTTC.